The source of this TCR beta chain is a study of naive and memory T cell subsets. The CDR3 runs to 14 residues. Germline assignment: CDR1 ENHRY and CDR2 SYGVKD. The V end lost 9 bases, the J end lost 1 base, and 15 bases lay between the germline ends. Two oligonucleotides, mixed equimolar, formed the beta constant-region primer covering TRBC1 and TRBC2. Nested alpha and beta constant-region primers with the SP2 primer drove four PCR rounds on ligated cDNA. Ligation attached a single-stranded oligonucleotide with a 12-nucleotide UMI and the SP2 primer to the cDNA 3' end. TCRdb ran MiXCR on the UMI-ligation and nested PCR reads and lists one entry per CDR3 protein. Of some 110,000 distinct CDR3 sequences detected, roughly 36% appear once; the ten largest clones hold 0.8% to 1%.

The V gene is TRBV10-3, the J gene TRBJ1-1; D is unclear. Sequenced input: central memory CD4+ T cells from blood. This receptor was obtained from a human donor in good health. The CDR3 sequence: CAIKSDKWNTEAFF. The CDR3 DNA reads as TGTGCCATTAAATCCGACAAATGGAACACTGAAGCTTTCTTT.